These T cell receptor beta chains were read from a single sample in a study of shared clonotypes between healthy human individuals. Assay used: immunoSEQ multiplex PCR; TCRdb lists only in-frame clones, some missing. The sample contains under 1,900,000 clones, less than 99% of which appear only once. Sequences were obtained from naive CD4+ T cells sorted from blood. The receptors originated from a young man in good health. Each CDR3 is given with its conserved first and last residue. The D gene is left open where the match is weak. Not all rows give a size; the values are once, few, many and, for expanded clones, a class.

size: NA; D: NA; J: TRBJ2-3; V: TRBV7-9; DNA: TGTGCCAGCAGCGAAGGTTTCTCACCCCGCAGCACAGATACGCAGTATTTT; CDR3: CASSEGFSPRSTDTQYF
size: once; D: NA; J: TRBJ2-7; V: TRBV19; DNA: TGTGCCAGTAGTTTTGGCAGTTCCTACGAGCAGTACTTC; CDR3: CASSFGSSYEQYF
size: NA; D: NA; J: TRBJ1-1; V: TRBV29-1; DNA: TGCAGCGTTGAAAACAGGGTCCAAACTGAAGCTTTCTTT; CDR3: CSVENRVQTEAFF
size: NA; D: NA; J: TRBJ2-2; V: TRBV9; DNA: TGTGCCAGCAGGTCTGGGACCGGGGAGCTGTTTTTT; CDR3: CASRSGTGELFF
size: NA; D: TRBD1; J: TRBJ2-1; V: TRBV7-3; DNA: TGTGCCAGCAGCTTAGCGGGACAGGGGTACAATGAGCAGTTCTTC; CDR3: CASSLAGQGYNEQFF
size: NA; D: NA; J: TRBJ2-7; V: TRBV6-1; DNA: TGTGCCAGCACTCCGGACATATGGTATCCCGAGCAGTACTTC; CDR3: CASTPDIWYPEQYF
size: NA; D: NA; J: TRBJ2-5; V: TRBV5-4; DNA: TGTGCCAGCAGCCGGACACAGGAGACCCAGTACTTC; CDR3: CASSRTQETQYF
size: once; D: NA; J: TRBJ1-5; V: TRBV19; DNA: TGTGCCAGTAGTATAGGACTCCCTAGCAATCAGCCCCAGCATTTT; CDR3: CASSIGLPSNQPQHF
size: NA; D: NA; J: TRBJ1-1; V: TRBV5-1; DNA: TGCGCCAGCAGCTTTCACGGGGAAAACACTGAAGCTTTCTTT; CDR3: CASSFHGENTEAFF
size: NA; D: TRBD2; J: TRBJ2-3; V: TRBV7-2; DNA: TGTGCCAGCAGCTTGGCCGGGACTAGTTCTACGCAGTATTTT; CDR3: CASSLAGTSSTQYF
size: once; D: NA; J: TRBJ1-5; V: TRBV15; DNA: TGTGCCACCAGCAGAGGACGTACGGGGGGCAATCAGCCCCAGCATTTT; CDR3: CATSRGRTGGNQPQHF
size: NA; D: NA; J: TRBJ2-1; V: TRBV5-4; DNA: TGTGCCAGCAGCTTGAACACAGACAATGAGCAGTTCTTC; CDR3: CASSLNTDNEQFF
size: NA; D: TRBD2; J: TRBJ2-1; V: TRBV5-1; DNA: TGCGCCAGCAGCTTACCCACGACTAGCGGGTCTTACAATGAGCAGTTCTTC; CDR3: CASSLPTTSGSYNEQFF
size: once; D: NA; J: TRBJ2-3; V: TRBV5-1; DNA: TGCGCCAGCAGCCGGACAAGCACAAGCACAGATACGCAGTATTTT; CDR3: CASSRTSTSTDTQYF
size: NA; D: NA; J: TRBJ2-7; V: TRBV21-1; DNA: TGTGCCAGCAGCTCCCGGGACAGGAACCCCTACGAGCAGTACTTC; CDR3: CASSSRDRNPYEQYF
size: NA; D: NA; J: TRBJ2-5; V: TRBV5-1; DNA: TGCGCCAGCAGCTTGGAGGACTTTCAAGAGACCCAGTACTTC; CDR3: CASSLEDFQETQYF
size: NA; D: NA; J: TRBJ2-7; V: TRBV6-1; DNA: TGTGCCAGCACCGTGGCAAACGAGCAGTACTTC; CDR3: CASTVANEQYF
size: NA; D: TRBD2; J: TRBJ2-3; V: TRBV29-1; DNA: TGCAGCGCCCTTCACGGGGGGGTTAGCACAGATACGCAGTATTTT; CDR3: CSALHGGVSTDTQYF